These T cell receptor beta chains were read from a single sample in a study of T cell responses to AZD1222 COVID-19 vaccine. Some clones are missing from TCRdb's copy, which holds only in-frame ones; the method was immunoSEQ multiplex PCR. The table lists some 120,000 clones, around 88% of them singletons. The sample was peripheral blood, taken on day 0 of MenACWY control vaccination. The receptor source for this set is an adult in good health. Each CDR3 is given with its conserved first and last residue. Each record gives: CDR3 length, V gene, J gene, clone size, D gene, CDR3 protein, CDR3 DNA. The D gene is left open where the match is weak. Only part of the rows carry a size: once, few, many, or a class if the clone is expanded.

15	TRBV7-2	TRBJ1-2	-	TRBD1	CASSSRGTEGSGYTF	TGTGCCAGCAGCTCCAGGGGGACAGAAGGATCTGGCTACACCTTC
14	TRBV27	TRBJ1-5	few	-	CASSLSFGWEPQHF	TGTGCCAGCAGTTTATCTTTCGGCTGGGAGCCCCAGCATTTT
14	TRBV18	TRBJ2-3	-	TRBD2	CASQGSSGTDTQYF	TGTGCCAGCCAAGGCTCTAGCGGGACGGATACGCAGTATTTT
15	TRBV5-5	TRBJ2-1	-	-	CASSEPSAARYEQFF	TGTGCCAGCAGCGAACCTAGCGCCGCGCGCTATGAGCAGTTCTTC
14	TRBV5-8	TRBJ1-4	-	-	CASSFGGEAEKLFF	TGTGCCAGCAGCTTTGGGGGGGAGGCTGAAAAACTGTTTTTT
15	TRBV7-2	TRBJ2-3	-	TRBD2	CASSPLRAGGDTQYF	TGTGCCAGCAGCCCCCTTCGAGCGGGAGGAGATACGCAGTATTTT
13	TRBV29-1	TRBJ1-2	-	TRBD1	CSAIGQGGYGYTF	TGCAGCGCCATCGGACAGGGCGGCTATGGCTACACCTTC
15	TRBV29-1	TRBJ2-1	-	-	CSVHLQRTLRNEQFF	TGCAGCGTCCACCTCCAGCGAACTCTGAGGAATGAGCAGTTCTTC
17	TRBV10-3	TRBJ2-3	-	TRBD1	CAISESTGTYPTDTQYF	TGTGCCATCAGTGAGTCGACAGGGACGTACCCTACGGATACGCAGTATTTT
16	TRBV5-1	TRBJ2-1	-	TRBD1	CASRERSGGTYNEQFF	TGCGCCAGCAGGGAACGGTCAGGGGGCACCTACAATGAGCAGTTCTTC